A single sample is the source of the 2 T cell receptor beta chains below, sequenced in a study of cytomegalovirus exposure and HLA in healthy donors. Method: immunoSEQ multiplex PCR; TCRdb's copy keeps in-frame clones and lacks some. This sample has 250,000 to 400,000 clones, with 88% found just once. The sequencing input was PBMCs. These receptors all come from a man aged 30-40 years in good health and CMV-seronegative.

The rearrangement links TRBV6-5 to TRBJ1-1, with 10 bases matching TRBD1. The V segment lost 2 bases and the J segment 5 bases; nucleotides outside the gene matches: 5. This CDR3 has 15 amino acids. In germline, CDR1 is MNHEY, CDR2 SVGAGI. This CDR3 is CASSYHGQGGTEAFF. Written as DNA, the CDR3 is TGTGCCAGCAGTTACCACGGACAGGGGGGAACTGAAGCTTTCTTT.

In DNA, the CDR3 is TGTGCCAGCAGCGTAGGCGGGGGGCCGGGGGAGACCCAGTACTTC. This gives the protein CASSVGGGPGETQYF. The chain couples TRBV9 to TRBJ2-5; 8 nucleotides line up with TRBD2. The CDR3 is 15 residues long. Germline CDR1 SGDLS, CDR2 YYNGEE. J was trimmed by 5 bases and V by 0 bases; bases with no gene match: 6. The variable domain in full, with the rest retrieved from reference TRBV9 and TRBJ2-5, is DSGVTQTPKHLITATGQRVTLRCSPRSGDLSVYWYQQSLDQGLQFLIQYYNGEERAKGNILERFSAQQFPDLHSELNLSSLELGDSALYFCASSVGGGPGETQYFGPGTRLLVL.